This TCR delta chain was captured by sequencing in a study of gamma-delta chains in newborns, infants, children. Study-level information: Polyclonal expansion of innate γδ T cells after birth follows microbial exposure.

Germline CDR1 GEAIGNYY, CDR2 EKD. This CDR3 contains 18 residues. In the case of this clone: TCRdb's protein for this DNA is that of a much larger clone and differs from the translation at residue 16, likely a read error; the protein shown is the DNA translation.

TCRdb re-called the reads with CATT. The sample holds roughly 3,400 delta-chain clones; roughly 1.3% are singletons and the top ten take around a fifth. The specimen sequenced was blood. The clonotype was recovered from a child who was a newborn, infant or young child, either healthy, febrile or measles-vaccinated (not recorded which). The genes are TRDV2 and TRDJ2; TRDD3 matches at 9 bases. The CDR3 nucleotides are TGTGCCTGTGACCCCGTACTGGGGGAGTTACCCCGGACAGCACAATTCTTCTTT. It encodes CACDPVLGELPRTAQFFF.